This T cell receptor beta chain was sequenced for a study of shared clonotypes between healthy human individuals. Study findings and constraints: The sole specimen, blood, was sampled, and tissue repertoires likely differ.

About this clone itself: Its target is not known. In the same sample, other DNA sequences code for this CDR3.

Each donor was a Caucasian adult residing in Nashville, Tennessee. The deep-level immunoSEQ assay was used. Assay: immunoSEQ multiplex PCR; the TCRdb copy retains only in-frame clones and omits some. The sample shows a few million clones, about 92% of them seen only once. Sequenced: naive CD4+ T cells from PBMCs. This sample's subset: CD45RA+ positively selected. This clonotype was sampled from a man aged 18-30 years in good health. Some clones in this sample may be carry-over from other donors' samples.

CDR3 sequence reads: CASSLGTGETQYF. The CDR3 DNA is TGTGCCAGCAGCCTGGGGACAGGGGAGACCCAGTACTTC. V usage is TRBV7-3 and J usage is TRBJ2-5, with 9 bases lining up with TRBD1. This CDR3 comprises 13 residues. Germline V gives CDR1 SGHTA, CDR2 FQGTGA. After removal of 5 bases from V and 5 bases from J, the junction contained 3 bases not matched to a gene.